This T cell receptor beta chain is from a study of early T cells in non-severe SARS-CoV-2 infection. Researchers tagged individual cDNA molecules with unique molecular identifiers. TCRdb re-called the 5' RACE reads with MiXCR, one entry per CDR3 protein. The data contain more than 95,000 distinct CDR3 sequences, 16% of them singletons. V shed 2 bases, J shed 8 bases, and the junction held 10 bases outside the gene matches. Germline assignment: CDR1 GTSNPN and CDR2 SVGIG (reference sequence). This CDR3 spans 14 amino acids. This TCR was recovered from an adult who was a healthcare worker with PCR-confirmed SARS-CoV-2 infection or an uninfected control (not recorded which). Sequencing used whole blood. The genes are TRBV30 and TRBJ1-1, with 8 positions matching TRBD1. CDR3 region: CAWSPTGGTYEAFF. CDR3 DNA: TGTGCCTGGAGTCCCACAGGGGGGACCTACGAAGCTTTCTTT.